This TCR beta chain emerged from a study of STAT5B mutations in CD4+ large granular lymphocyte leukemia. Study at large: Among healthy donors, a particular HLA allele went with more CDR3 'QG' motifs. Study results and caveats: Without putative leukemic clones, patient CD4-sorted repertoires remained more clonal than healthy CD4+ repertoires.

Worth noting for this clone: The antigen remains undetermined.

The assay was run at survey level. Authors' data handling: Productive clonotypes were detectable down to 2.59 x 10-5 frequency. Profiling relied on immunoSEQ multiplex PCR, and the TCRdb table lists in-frame clones only, not all of them. That table supplies the V and J calls and clone size; D and trimming were determined from the DNA. The sample lists about 29,000 clones, about three quarters occurring once. Sequencing used CD4+ T cells from blood buffy coats. This clonotype was sampled from a human donor in good health.

The DNA of the CDR3 is TGTGCCAGCAGCTCGACCCTCGATGAAAAACTGTTTTTT. This translates into CASSSTLDEKLFF. The rearrangement joins TRBV7-9 to TRBJ1-4; no clear D gene. V was shortened by 4 bases and J by 6 bases, with 9 bases between the two germline ends. The CDR3 totals 13 residues. Germline loops: CDR1 SEHNR, CDR2 FQNEAQ (reference sequence). The whole variable domain, remainder taken from reference TRBV7-9 and TRBJ1-4, is DTGVSQNPRHKITKRGQNVTFRCDPISEHNRLYWYRQTLGQGPEFLTYFQNEAQLEKSRLLSDRFSAERPKGSFSTLEIQRTEQGDSAMYLCASSSTLDEKLFFGSGTQLSVL.